The 11 T cell receptor beta chains in this list originate from one sample, sequenced in a study of T-cell memory formation after mild COVID-19. From the 5' RACE reads, TCRdb called clonotypes with MiXCR, one entry per CDR3 protein. This table holds around 310,000 distinct CDR3 sequences, roughly 20% found once. The sample taken for sequencing was PBMCs or a T cell subset sorted from them (not recorded which). These TCRs come from a man between 18 and 29 years old who had mild COVID-19 (a few samples of this study predate the infection). Cell type and time point are not known.

This chain links TRBV18 with TRBJ1-6; 7 bases are a match to TRBD1. Germline V lookup: CDR1 KGHSH, CDR2 LQKENI. The CDR3 is 17 amino acids. Trimming removed 3 bases from V and 8 bases from J; junction bases left unmatched: 13. CDR3 loop: CASSPTGTAGRYSPLHF. The CDR3 bases are TGTGCCAGCTCACCGACCGGGACAGCTGGGCGATATTCACCCCTCCACTTT.

This clonotype was recorded a few times. The chain has TRBV7-2 and TRBJ2-7, with 10 bases fitting TRBD2. Looked up from germline, CDR1 is SGHTA and CDR2 is FQGNSA. V was pared by 4 bases and J by 3 bases, with 6 bases of the junction left unmatched. The CDR3 has 15 residues. The CDR3 coding sequence is TGTGCCAGCAGCTCCGTAGCGGGGGGCTTCTACGAGCAGTACTTC. Protein sequence: CASSSVAGGFYEQYF.

This clonotype was found a few times. The V and J genes are TRBV7-2 and TRBJ2-3, with D possibly matching TRBD2 (7 bases). Trimming pared 3 bases from V and 1 base from J, leaving 14 bases between. The length of the CDR3 is 16 residues. Germline CDR1 reads SGHTA; CDR2 reads FQGNSA. CDR3 in DNA: TGTGCCAGCAGCTTCGGGGGCCTAGCGGGCACAGATACGCAGTATTTT. It encodes CASSFGGLAGTDTQYF.

This clonotype was detected only a few times. This chain uses TRBV28 with TRBJ1-2, with TRBD1 matching over 7 bases. CDR1 and CDR2 (germline): MDHEN, SYDVKM. After removal of 8 bases from V and 2 bases from J, the junction contained 5 bases not matched to a gene. The CDR3 consists of 13 residues. CDR3 in DNA: TGTGCCAGCCAGGACAGGAGAAACTATGGCTACACCTTC. As protein: CASQDRRNYGYTF.

The rearrangement joins TRBV7-2 to TRBJ2-1; tentatively, D is TRBD2 (5 bases). Between the trimmed V and J ends, which lost 1 base and 0 bases, there was a span of 13 bases. In germline, CDR1 is SGHTA, CDR2 FQGNSA. This CDR3 spans 17 amino acids. The CDR3 is CASSLDPQRSSYNEQFF. Here the CDR3 DNA reads TGTGCCAGCAGCTTAGACCCCCAGCGGAGCTCCTACAATGAGCAGTTCTTC.

This chain links TRBV12-3 or TRBV12-4 with TRBJ1-6; no definite D call. Trimming shortened V by 4 bases and J by 9 bases, and 10 bases separated the two germline ends. CDR3 length equals 13 residues. The CDR3 coding sequence is TGTGCCAGCAGTTGGACGAGGACTTCACCCCTCCACTTT. This encodes CASSWTRTSPLHF.

This clonotype was counted a few times. The chain couples TRBV7-6 to TRBJ2-7; 9 nucleotides match TRBD1. Germline V lookup: CDR1 SGHVS, CDR2 FNYEAQ. This CDR3 is built from 14 residues. V shed 5 bases and J 4 bases; nucleotides not matched to a gene: 6. The CDR3 here is CASSRTGEGYEQYF. In nucleotides, the CDR3 is TGTGCCAGCAGCAGGACAGGGGAGGGTTACGAGCAGTACTTC.

The V gene is TRBV20-1, the J gene TRBJ2-7; D might be TRBD2 (7 bases). The CDR3 runs to 13 residues. CDR1 and CDR2 from the germline V gene are DFQATT and SNEGSKA (reference sequence). V was cut by 6 bases and J by 3 bases, with 15 bases left in between. The CDR3 nucleotides are TGCAGTGCCGCAGGGGACTATGTCTACGAGCAGTACTTC. Its protein product is CSAAGDYVYEQYF.

This clonotype was seen a few times. The rearrangement joins TRBV4-3 to TRBJ2-1; 8 bases line up with TRBD1. This CDR3 spans 16 amino acids. Germline V gene data show CDR1 as LGHNA and CDR2 as YSLEER. The ends lost 3 bases at V and 3 bases at J; junction bases unmatched: 7. The CDR3 sequence: CASSHSIGTGYNEQFF. CDR3 nucleotide sequence: TGCGCCAGCAGCCACAGCATCGGGACAGGCTACAATGAGCAGTTCTTC.

The chain carries TRBV7-9 and TRBJ2-7; 11 bases align to TRBD2. The ends lost 4 bases at V and 2 bases at J; junction bases unmatched: 13. This CDR3 contains 18 residues. Germline lookup yields CDR1 SEHNR and CDR2 FQNEAQ (reference sequence). CDR3 protein: CASSSGVAGGPQPYEQYV. CDR3 nucleotide sequence: TGTGCCAGCAGCTCCGGCGTAGCGGGGGGGCCCCAGCCCTACGAGCAGTACGTC.

The rearrangement joins TRBV5-6 to TRBJ1-1; D is unclear. This CDR3 has 13 residues. The germline V gene has CDR1 SGHDT and CDR2 YYEEEE. V lost 0 bases and J 4 bases, leaving 7 bases between the germline ends. The CDR3 region is CASSLVAGTEAFF. The CDR3 bases are TGTGCCAGCAGCTTGGTAGCGGGCACTGAAGCTTTCTTT.